The present T cell receptor beta chain was sequenced within a study of T cell changes during pregnancy in multiple sclerosis. The table came from immunoSEQ multiplex PCR; TCRdb's copy has only in-frame clones and leaves some out. The data show almost 55,000 clones, roughly 90% seen once. The germline CDR1 and CDR2 sequences are LNHDA and SQIVND (reference sequence). V lost 9 bases and J 5 bases, leaving 20 bases between the germline ends. The CDR3 has 15 residues. The source of this sequence is a female donor with multiple sclerosis, enrolled in a pregnancy study. The sample consisted of CD8+ T cells from peripheral blood mononuclear cells, taken before pregnancy. The chain employs TRBV19 and TRBJ1-5, with D possibly matching TRBD1 (5 bases). As DNA, the CDR3 is TGTGCCAGCAACACTGGTCAGGGCTTCGATCAGCCCCAGCATTTT. Translating gives CASNTGQGFDQPQHF.